These T cell receptor beta chains were read from a single sample in a study of blood T cell repertoires in COVID-19. TCRdb's table, derived via immunoSEQ multiplex PCR, lists solely in-frame clones and lacks some. The sample yields roughly 110,000 clones, approximately 78% seen once. The specimen was peripheral blood. Receptors were obtained from a man between 65 and 85 years old with acute or convalescent COVID-19. Both conserved end residues are part of each CDR3. The D gene is left open where the match is weak. Clone size, where shown, is once, few, many, or a class for clones that have expanded.

J gene	clone size	D gene	V gene	CDR3 protein	CDR3 DNA
TRBJ1-3	.	.	TRBV21-1	CASSIPVGNTIYF	TGTGCCAGCAGCATCCCAGTTGGAAACACCATATATTTT
TRBJ1-4	.	TRBD1	TRBV5-1	CASSLGQGNEKLFF	TGCGCCAGCAGCCTGGGACAGGGGAATGAAAAACTGTTTTTT
TRBJ2-4	.	TRBD2	TRBV3-1/TRBV3-2	CASSHRTSALNIQYF	TGTGCCAGCAGCCACCGGACTAGCGCCTTAAACATTCAGTACTTC
TRBJ2-5	.	TRBD2	TRBV5-4	CASSLSAGEGETQYF	TGTGCCAGCAGCTTGTCAGCGGGAGAAGGAGAGACCCAGTACTTC
TRBJ1-1	.	.	TRBV28	CASSLTGVGTEAFF	TGTGCCAGCAGTTTGACCGGGGTCGGGACTGAAGCTTTCTTT
TRBJ1-1	.	.	TRBV30	CARKSQGTEAFF	TGTGCCCGGAAGTCCCAGGGCACTGAAGCTTTCTTT
TRBJ2-6	.	TRBD1	TRBV2	CASSVGDRGYSGANVLTF	TGTGCCAGCAGCGTAGGCGACAGGGGATACTCTGGGGCCAACGTCCTGACTTTC
TRBJ2-2	.	.	TRBV25-1	CASSRQPGELFF	TGTGCCAGCAGTAGACAGCCCGGGGAGCTGTTTTTT
TRBJ1-2	once	TRBD1	TRBV28	CASSTSGGPSYGYTF	TGTGCCAGCAGCACCTCAGGGGGCCCCAGCTATGGCTACACCTTC
TRBJ2-1	.	.	TRBV29-1	CSVGGAQAINNEQFF	TGCAGCGTTGGGGGCGCACAGGCGATAAACAATGAGCAGTTCTTC
TRBJ1-2	.	TRBD1	TRBV5-1	CASSSETGSYGYTF	TGCGCCAGCAGCTCGGAGACAGGGTCCTATGGCTACACCTTC
TRBJ1-1	.	.	TRBV3-1/TRBV3-2	CASSQGTSNTEAFF	TGTGCCAGCAGCCAGGGGACAAGTAACACTGAAGCTTTCTTT
TRBJ1-5	.	TRBD1	TRBV6-5	CASRSGQGLYQPQHF	TGTGCCAGCAGATCGGGACAGGGATTATATCAGCCCCAGCATTTT
TRBJ1-1	.	.	TRBV7-6	CASSAPGWVGTEAFF	TGTGCCAGCAGCGCACCAGGGTGGGTGGGTACTGAAGCTTTCTTT
TRBJ2-3	.	.	TRBV9	CASKEGTYTDTQYF	TGTGCCAGCAAAGAAGGGACTTACACAGATACGCAGTATTTT
TRBJ1-5	.	.	TRBV28	CASSRLGNQPQHF	TGTGCCAGCAGTCGGTTAGGCAATCAGCCCCAGCATTTT
TRBJ2-4	.	.	TRBV10-2	CASSEILWYREGNIQYF	TGCGCCAGCAGCGAGATATTATGGTACAGGGAAGGGAACATTCAGTACTTC
TRBJ1-1	.	TRBD1	TRBV5-1	CASSVSTGATEAFF	TGCGCCAGCAGCGTGTCAACAGGGGCGACTGAAGCTTTCTTT
TRBJ2-7	few	.	TRBV10-1	CASRDSRYYEQYF	TGCGCCAGCAGAGACTCAAGGTACTACGAGCAGTACTTC
TRBJ2-2	few	.	TRBV28	CAGGHTNTGELFF	TGTGCCGGGGGACACACGAACACCGGGGAGCTGTTTTTT
TRBJ2-7	.	.	TRBV21-1	CASSPRPPRWEQYF	TGTGCCAGCAGCCCCCGGCCCCCCAGGTGGGAGCAGTACTTC